This T cell receptor (beta chain) was observed in a study of T cell changes during pregnancy in multiple sclerosis. Repertoires were generated with immunoSEQ multiplex PCR, while TCRdb's copy carries only in-frame clones and drops some. The table lists 89,000 or so clones, roughly nine tenths of them singletons. The starting material was PBMCs, obtained in the first trimester of pregnancy. This clonotype was sampled from a female donor in good health, serving as a control in a pregnancy study. Some clones in this sample may be carry-over from other donors' samples.

CDR3 sequence reads: CASSIGGIHTGELFF. Here the CDR3 DNA reads TGTGCCAGTAGTATTGGAGGGATCCACACCGGGGAGCTGTTTTTT. This chain connects TRBV19 to TRBJ2-2; TRBD2 might be the D (6 bases). CDR1 is LNHDA and CDR2 is SQIVND in the germline V gene (reference sequence). The CDR3 totals 15 residues. V lost 3 bases, J lost 3 bases, and 11 bases lay in between.